A single sample is the source of the 17 T cell receptor beta chains below, sequenced in a study of T-cell reconstitution after alpha-beta-depleted transplantation in children. TCRbeta library preparation incorporated unique molecular identifiers. One entry per CDR3 protein results from TCRdb running MiXCR on the PCR reads. This table has hundreds of thousands of distinct CDR3 sequences, about 10% appearing once. This material consisted of PBMCs, taken before TCRalphabeta/CD19-depleted stem cell transplant. These receptors were collected from a child between 2 and 9 years old with inherited bone marrow failure, due to receive a stem cell transplant.

This clonotype was counted many times. The J gene is TRBJ2-7, the V gene TRBV12-3 or TRBV12-4; D gene uncertain. The V and J ends lost 1 base and 3 bases respectively, with 22 bases between them. The CDR3 runs to 18 residues. The CDR3 reads CASSLVTGQVPKYYEQYF. CDR3 nucleotide sequence: TGTGCCAGCAGTTTAGTAACTGGGCAGGTGCCAAAGTACTACGAGCAGTACTTC.

This clonotype was seen many times. The gene calls are TRBV20-1 and TRBJ1-2; 9 positions match TRBD1. This CDR3 comprises 12 residues. Germline lookup yields CDR1 DFQATT and CDR2 SNEGSKA (reference sequence). V was pared by 3 bases and J by 6 bases, with 2 bases of the junction left unmatched. The CDR3 loop is CSARGQGNGYTF. As DNA, the CDR3 is TGCAGTGCTAGGGGACAGGGAAATGGCTACACCTTC.

In this sample, this clonotype turned up many times. The chain joins TRBV28 to TRBJ2-2, with 7 bases aligning to TRBD1. CDR1 is MDHEN, CDR2 SYDVKM, per germline. The CDR3 is 14 residues long. Unmatched junction bases numbered 3, after V lost 7 bases and J lost 1 base. For the CDR3, the DNA is TGTGCCAGCACTCCAGGGGGGAACACCGGGGAGCTGTTTTTT. Protein: CASTPGGNTGELFF. Looking up the rest from reference TRBV28 and TRBJ2-2 gives the full variable domain: DVKVTQSSRYLVKRTGEKVFLECVQDMDHENMFWYRQDPGLGLRLIYFSYDVKMKEKGDIPEGYSVSREKKERFSLILESASTNQTSMYLCASTPGGNTGELFFGEGSRLTVL.

This clonotype showed up many times. This chain links TRBV6-1 with TRBJ1-2; 7 bases are shared with TRBD1. V lost 7 bases to trimming and J lost 5 bases; unmatched junction nucleotides: 13. Germline lookup yields CDR1 MNHNS and CDR2 SASEGT. The CDR3 contains 15 residues. The DNA for the CDR3 is TGTGCCAGCAAGGAGGGGGCCCACACCACGTATGGCTACACCTTC. Translating gives CASKEGAHTTYGYTF.

This clonotype was recorded many times. The rearrangement joins TRBV4-1 to TRBJ2-7, with 8 positions matching TRBD2. The junction had 8 bases not matched to a gene; V was cut back by 1 base and J by 6 bases. The CDR3 consists of 15 residues. Germline V gene data show CDR1 as MGHRA and CDR2 as YSYEKL. The CDR3 nucleotides read TGCGCCAGCAGCCAAGGACCGGGACTAGTAGCCGAGCAGTACTTC. Protein product: CASSQGPGLVAEQYF.

This clonotype has ten or more counts. V and J are TRBV29-1 and TRBJ2-1, with 10 bases fitting TRBD2. CDR3 length equals 15 residues. Germline lookup yields CDR1 SQVTM and CDR2 ANQGSEA. The J segment lost 6 bases and the V segment lost 7 bases, leaving 12 bases of the junction unmatched. The CDR3 DNA is TGCAGCGGGGAAGGGTCTAGCGGGGGTCCCAATGAGCAGTTCTTC. Translating it yields CSGEGSSGGPNEQFF.

The chain is built from TRBV12-3 or TRBV12-4 and TRBJ2-1; D gene ambiguous. The length of the CDR3 is 13 residues. V was shortened by 7 bases and J by 6 bases, with 13 bases between the two germline ends. The CDR3 nucleotides read TGTGCCAGCACCGAGCTATGGCCCAATGAGCAGTTCTTC. The encoded protein is CASTELWPNEQFF.

This clonotype was found many times. This chain joins TRBV29-1 and TRBJ2-5; D remains ambiguous. The CDR3 extends over 16 amino acids. V was trimmed by 0 bases and J by 3 bases, leaving 17 bases between them. CDR1 and CDR2 (germline): SQVTM, ANQGSEA. DNA of the CDR3: TGCAGCGTTGAAGATCAGTCTAGGTACAGAGAAGAGACCCAGTACTTC. Its translation is CSVEDQSRYREETQYF.

In its sample, this clonotype was seen many times. The chain carries TRBV9 and TRBJ2-3, with 10 bases lining up with TRBD2. Germline CDR1 SGDLS, CDR2 YYNGEE. This CDR3 is 16 amino acids long. With V trimmed by 0 bases and J by 4 bases, 5 bases remained unmatched. The CDR3 loop reads CASSVGASGSSDTQYF. The CDR3 DNA reads TGTGCCAGCAGCGTAGGCGCTAGCGGGAGTTCAGATACGCAGTATTTT.

This chain joins TRBV7-2 and TRBJ2-3, with 10 bases lining up with TRBD2. In germline, CDR1 is SGHTA, CDR2 FQGNSA. The CDR3 length is 16 residues. With 3 bases clipped from V and 6 bases from J, the junction kept 9 bases outside the gene matches. The CDR3 protein is CASSFTSGTPRDTQYF. The DNA for the CDR3 is TGTGCCAGCAGCTTTACTAGCGGGACGCCTCGGGATACGCAGTATTTT.

This clonotype has a count of ten or more. V gene TRBV14 combines with J gene TRBJ1-3; perhaps TRBD1 as D (5 bases). Per the germline V gene, CDR1 is SGHDN and CDR2 is FVKESK. There are 10 residues in the CDR3. V lost 8 bases to trimming and J lost 7 bases, with 6 bases between them. The CDR3 nucleotides are TGTGCCAGCGGGGGGAACACCATATATTTT. Protein: CASGGNTIYF.

This clonotype was detected a few times. The rearrangement uses TRBV9 and TRBJ2-7, with TRBD2 identical over 11 bases. Unmatched junction bases numbered 6, after V lost 1 base and J lost 6 bases. The germline V gene has CDR1 SGDLS and CDR2 YYNGEE. CDR3 length: 15 residues. CDR3 sequence: CASSVSGTSGLEQYF. The CDR3, as DNA: TGTGCCAGCAGCGTATCCGGGACTAGCGGTCTCGAGCAGTACTTC.

Many counts were recorded for this clonotype. V gene TRBV4-3 combines with J gene TRBJ2-7, with 7 bases lining up with TRBD1. With V trimmed by 3 bases and J by 4 bases, 3 bases remained unmatched. In germline, CDR1 is LGHNA, CDR2 YSLEER. This CDR3 contains 13 residues. DNA of the CDR3: TGCGCCAGCAGCCAGTCGACAGGGTACGAGCAGTACTTC. Translation gives CASSQSTGYEQYF.

The sample holds many counts of this clonotype. The V and J genes are TRBV29-1 and TRBJ1-1, with a tentative D call TRBD1 (5 bases). This CDR3 contains 11 residues. V lost 0 bases, J lost 8 bases, and 7 bases lay in between. Germline-derived CDR1 and CDR2 are SQVTM and ANQGSEA. The CDR3: CSVEDGGEAFF. CDR3 DNA: TGCAGCGTTGAAGATGGGGGGGAAGCTTTCTTT.

The chain has TRBV28 and TRBJ2-3, with D perhaps TRBD2 (5 bases). V lost 4 bases to trimming and J lost 2 bases, with 16 bases between them. The CDR3 consists of 16 residues. CDR1 is MDHEN, CDR2 SYDVKM, per germline. The CDR3 nucleotides are TGTGCCAGCAGTTCCTTCGGACTGGCGGACACAGATACGCAGTATTTT. Its protein is CASSSFGLADTDTQYF.

This clonotype was detected many times. V is TRBV7-6 and J is TRBJ2-3; possible D gene TRBD1, 7 bases. V lost 5 bases and J 2 bases, leaving 14 bases between the germline ends. The CDR3 covers 15 residues. CDR1 SGHVS and CDR2 FNYEAQ come from the germline V gene. As DNA, the CDR3 is TGTGCCAGCAGCCCCGGAGGGACAGTCACAGATACGCAGTATTTT. It is translated as CASSPGGTVTDTQYF.

The chain carries TRBV29-1 and TRBJ2-1; D is ambiguous. CDR1 is SQVTM and CDR2 is ANQGSEA in the germline V gene. V lost 3 bases, J lost 12 bases, and 12 bases lay in between. The CDR3 is 11 residues long. The DNA for the CDR3 is TGCAGCGTTGATACCGGGCTTGGGCAGTTCTTC. It encodes CSVDTGLGQFF.